This entry concerns a single T cell receptor (beta chain). The antigen it recognizes is unknown. These data originate in a study of T cells expressing NK-cell markers (dated by TCRdb to 2020 to 2022). With regard to the full study: Seven to nine donors provided sorted CD3+CD56+NKG2C+, CD3+CD56+NKG2C- and CD3+CD56-NKG2C+ T-cell subsets, whose TCR beta-chain repertoires were profiled. Of the eight sequenced donors, seven were found to be HCMV-seropositive and one was found to be HCMV-seronegative. Randomly selected healthy volunteers, three men and five women, were used as the eight sequenced donors. The libraries were sequenced on Illumina HiSeq 2000/2500, MiSeq or NextSeq, producing 2 x 150 bp reads.

Paper-wide results and their limitations: Those dominant clonotypes were again the most abundant among CD3+CD56-NKG2C+ cells in a handful of donors, at about 25-60.1%. In several donors, the dominant CD3+CD56+NKG2C+ clonotypes ranked among the top 10 CD8+ clonotypes, making up roughly 1.0-8% of CD8+ T cells. Whether the expanded NKG2C-expressing T cell clones were specific for HCMV antigens was left unclear.

For CDR1 and CDR2, the germline V gene (reference sequence) lists LGHDT and YNNKEL. Including cysteine and phenylalanine, the CDR3 has 16 amino acids. The record lacks a DNA sequence. A commercial ELISA kit detecting HCMV-specific IgG in serum was used to determine HCMV serostatus. Ficoll density gradient centrifugation was used to isolate peripheral blood mononuclear cells from blood. TCRdb records Illumina HiSeq 2000 as the sequencer. TCR beta cDNA libraries were prepared using 5'RACE template switching, which introduced a universal primer site and unique molecular identifiers. Priming for cDNA synthesis came from the TCR beta constant segment, and two successive PCR amplification steps followed. The paper's data handling went like this. MIGEC was used to demultiplex reads and group the reads by UMI, and MiTCR was used to assemble and quantify clonotypes. Only TCR cDNA sequences supported by at least two reads were kept to exclude erroneous sequences. Downstream repertoire analysis used the tcR package, and clonotypes were matched across fractions by CDR3 nucleotide sequence plus V segment. VDJmatch was used to annotate antigen specificity against VDJdb, with one amino acid substitution in CDR3 permitted. After the reads were reprocessed by TCRdb, one entry was made per CDR3 protein sequence, with no DNA. It is TCRdb's table, rather than the study itself, that gives the V and J calls and clone size. The sample table on file contains about 390,000 distinct CDR3 sequences. Of the sample, 9.5% to 12% is held by the ten largest clones.

In this chain, TRBV3-1 is recombined with TRBJ2-3; TCRdb proposes TRBD1, but this gene call is untestable without DNA. The source of this sequence is a woman between 45 and 60 years old in good health. Donor details come from another sample of the same person, matched by shared clones. Sequenced: blood T cells: a sorted CD56 or NKG2C T cell subset, CD4+ or CD8+ T cells, or bulk PBMC T cells (not recorded which). CDR3 sequence: CASSLSDRDLTDTQYF.